A single sample is the source of the 31 T cell receptor beta chains below, sequenced in a study of siplizumab effects on memory and regulatory T cells. Sequencing used immunoSEQ multiplex PCR; TCRdb keeps in-frame clones, though not all of them. The sample has over 100,000 clones; roughly 94% are singletons. The sequencing input was Tregs sorted from blood. The receptor set was obtained from a human donor in good health.

This rearrangement joins TRBV5-1 to TRBJ2-3, with D unclear. Trimming removed 0 bases at V and 4 bases at J, with 6 bases between. The CDR3 runs to 13 residues. Germline assignment: CDR1 SGHRS and CDR2 YFSETQ. The CDR3 region has the DNA TGCGCCAGCAGCTTGGGAGAATCAGATACGCAGTATTTT. This translates into CASSLGESDTQYF.

The sample holds one count of this clone. V usage is TRBV5-8 and J usage is TRBJ1-3; D ambiguous. Trimming took 3 bases from V and 1 from J, leaving 8 bases between them. The CDR3 is 14 amino acids. From germline, CDR1 is SGHTS and CDR2 YDEGEE. The CDR3 spells CASSSKGSGNTIYF. The CDR3 DNA is TGTGCCAGCAGCTCAAAAGGGTCTGGAAACACCATATATTTT. Full variable domain (remainder filled in from reference TRBV5-8 and TRBJ1-3): EAGVTQSPTHLIKTRGQQATLRCSPISGHTSVYWYQQALGLGLQFLLWYDEGEERNRGNFPPRFSGRQFPNYSSELNVNALELEDSALYLCASSSKGSGNTIYFGEGSWLTVV.

This chain uses TRBV6-1 with TRBJ2-5, with D hard to call. The CDR3 spans 11 residues. Trimming shortened V by 8 bases and J by 2 bases, and 6 bases separated the two germline ends. CDR1 is MNHNS, CDR2 SASEGT, per germline. The CDR3: CASSQQETQYF. CDR3 nucleotides: TGTGCCAGCTCACAACAAGAGACCCAGTACTTC.

With regard to this clone: The same CDR3 also results from other DNA sequences found in this sample. The gene calls are TRBV18 and TRBJ2-3; D remains unclear. Trimming removed 6 bases from V and 5 bases from J, with 6 bases in between. The germline gives CDR1 KGHSH, CDR2 LQKENI. The length of the CDR3 is 11 residues. CDR3 DNA sequence: TGTGCCAGCTCCCCAGGAGATACGCAGTATTTT. As protein: CASSPGDTQYF.

This clone was found once. The V call is TRBV6-5, the J call TRBJ2-1; TRBD1 agrees at 8 bases. V dropped 5 bases and J dropped 6; count of bases not matched to a gene: 6. This CDR3 has 14 amino acids. Germline lookup yields CDR1 MNHEY and CDR2 SVGAGI. The CDR3 protein is CASSHRTGRNEQFF. CDR3 sequence (DNA): TGTGCCAGCAGTCACAGGACAGGGCGCAATGAGCAGTTCTTC.

The V gene is TRBV19, the J gene TRBJ2-1; 7 bases are a match to TRBD2. CDR3 length: 15 amino acids. The V segment lost 6 bases and the J segment 2 bases; nucleotides outside the gene matches: 7. Germline CDR1 is LNHDA and CDR2 is SQIVND (reference sequence). The CDR3 spells CASRSLAGAYNEQFF. The CDR3 bases are TGTGCCAGTAGAAGTCTCGCGGGGGCCTACAATGAGCAGTTCTTC. Combining the CDR3 with reference TRBV19 and TRBJ2-1 gives the whole variable domain DGGITQSPKYLFRKEGQNVTLSCEQNLNHDAMYWYRQDPGQGLRLIYYSQIVNDFQKGDIAEGYSVSREKKESFPLTVTSAQKNPTAFYLCASRSLAGAYNEQFFGPGTRLTVL.

The genes are TRBV7-2 and TRBJ2-1; 9 bases line up with TRBD2. Germline values: CDR1 SGHTA, CDR2 FQGNSA. The junction had 3 bases not matched to a gene; V was cut back by 3 bases and J by 6 bases. The CDR3 is 14 residues long. The CDR3 sequence: CASSFRRGGNEQFF. The CDR3 region has the DNA TGTGCCAGCAGCTTTAGGCGGGGGGGCAATGAGCAGTTCTTC.

V and J are TRBV6-1 and TRBJ2-1; 9 bases agree with TRBD2. From germline, CDR1 is MNHNS and CDR2 SASEGT. The V and J ends lost 6 bases and 7 bases, in that order; junction bases with no gene match: 10. This CDR3 region has 15 residues. CDR3 DNA: TGTGCCAGCAGAATTAGCGGGAGCATTTGGAATGAGCAGTTCTTC. Translating it yields CASRISGSIWNEQFF.

V is TRBV6-5 and J is TRBJ2-3, with 9 bases lining up with TRBD1. The J segment lost 6 bases and the V segment lost 7 bases, leaving 5 bases of the junction unmatched. The CDR3 extends over 13 amino acids. Germline V gene sequence: CDR1 MNHEY, CDR2 SVGAGI. CDR3 residues: CASKRQGEDTQYF. Written as DNA, the CDR3 is TGTGCCAGCAAGAGACAGGGGGAGGATACGCAGTATTTT.

The gene calls are TRBV10-3 and TRBJ1-1; 7 positions agree with TRBD1. Germline CDR1 and CDR2: ENHRY and SYGVKD. V lost 6 bases to trimming and J lost 3 bases; unmatched junction nucleotides: 7. This CDR3 has 14 amino acids. CDR3 DNA sequence: TGTGCCATCAGCCAGGGGGTTGGGGACACTGAAGCTTTCTTT. Amino acids: CAISQGVGDTEAFF.

The chain couples TRBV15 to TRBJ1-6, with a possible D match to TRBD1 (5 bases). The ends were cut back, 3 bases at V and 0 bases at J, with 15 bases in the middle. The CDR3 has 18 residues. CDR1 is LNHNV, CDR2 YYDKDF, per germline (reference sequence). The chain's CDR3 is CATSSRAGLSSYNSPLHF. The CDR3 DNA sequence: TGTGCCACCAGCAGTCGGGCAGGGCTAAGCTCCTATAATTCACCCCTCCACTTT.

This chain connects TRBV28 to TRBJ2-5, with D maybe TRBD1 (6 bases). The CDR3 is 13 residues long. The V end lost 3 bases, the J end lost 5 bases, and 10 bases lay between the germline ends. The germline gives CDR1 MDHEN, CDR2 SYDVKM. The CDR3 region is CASSLGQGETQYF. CDR3 DNA sequence: TGTGCCAGCAGTTTGGGGCAGGGGGAGACCCAGTACTTC. The whole variable domain, filled in from reference TRBV28 and TRBJ2-5, reads DVKVTQSSRYLVKRTGEKVFLECVQDMDHENMFWYRQDPGLGLRLIYFSYDVKMKEKGDIPEGYSVSREKKERFSLILESASTNQTSMYLCASSLGQGETQYFGPGTRLLVL.

The chain joins TRBV7-3 to TRBJ2-3; 13 bases agree with TRBD2. The CDR3 sequence is 16 residues long. CDR1 and CDR2 from the germline V gene are SGHTA and FQGTGA. V lost 6 bases and J lost 4; bases outside the gene matches: 7. The CDR3 sequence: CASRSGTSGEADTQYF. CDR3 DNA: TGTGCCAGCAGATCCGGGACTAGCGGGGAGGCAGATACGCAGTATTTT.

V and J are TRBV9 and TRBJ2-7; 10 bases fit TRBD1. Germline CDR1 is SGDLS and CDR2 is YYNGEE. V lost 3 bases to trimming and J lost 5 bases; unmatched junction nucleotides: 5. The CDR3 length is 14 residues. The CDR3 DNA reads TGTGCCAGCAGCGGCGGACAGGGGGTGAACGAGCAGTACTTC. Translation: CASSGGQGVNEQYF.

The CDR3, as DNA: TGTGCCAGCAGTGCCCGAGGGGGGATGGTAGGAAACATTCAGTACTTC. As protein: CASSARGGMVGNIQYF. J is TRBJ2-4 and V is TRBV6-1, with D perhaps given as TRBD1 or TRBD2 (6 bases each). Trimming removed 4 bases at V and 6 bases at J, with 19 bases between. This CDR3 has 16 amino acids. Per germline, CDR1 MNHNS and CDR2 SASEGT.

The CDR3 DNA sequence: TGTGCCAGCAGCACCGGGGGTTACACCATATATTTT. Residues: CASSTGGYTIYF. This chain joins TRBV2 and TRBJ1-3; TRBD1 might be the D (5 bases). The CDR3 runs to 12 residues. Germline loops: CDR1 SNHLY, CDR2 FYNNEI. The V and J ends lost 6 bases and 8 bases respectively, with 11 bases between them.

The gene calls are TRBV6-1 and TRBJ2-5, with D tentatively TRBD2 (6 bases). The V gene's germline CDR1 is MNHNS and CDR2 SASEGT. This CDR3 spans 14 amino acids. Trimming took off 8 bases at V and 5 bases at J, with 18 bases between the two ends. CDR3 region: CASGWLWGRETQYF. In DNA form, the CDR3 reads TGTGCCAGCGGGTGGTTGTGGGGGAGGGAGACCCAGTACTTC.

This chain links TRBV30 with TRBJ2-7; 8 bases are shared with TRBD1. The CDR3 covers 14 residues. Trimming took 2 bases from V and 5 from J; bases not matched to a gene: 8. The germline V gene has CDR1 GTSNPN and CDR2 SVGIG (reference sequence). The CDR3 DNA sequence: TGTGCCTGGAGTCGAGCGGACAGGGAGGACGAGCAGTACTTC. This gives the protein CAWSRADREDEQYF.

V is TRBV11-2 and J is TRBJ2-7; D is uncertain. The CDR3 contains 12 residues. The germline V and J ends were trimmed by 4 bases and 2 bases, with 6 bases remaining between them. The germline V gene has CDR1 SGHAT and CDR2 FQNNGV. As DNA, the CDR3 is TGTGCCAGCAGCTCCCTCCCCTACGAGCAGTACTTC. It translates to CASSSLPYEQYF. Full variable domain (missing parts from reference TRBV11-2 and TRBJ2-7): EAGVAQSPRYKIIEKRQSVAFWCNPISGHATLYWYQQILGQGPKLLIQFQNNGVVDDSQLPKDRFSAERLKGVDSTLKIQPAKLEDSAVYLCASSSLPYEQYFGPGTRLTVT.

The chain combines TRBV7-6 with TRBJ1-3, with D unclear. This CDR3 comprises 16 residues. The ends were cut back, 0 bases at V and 2 bases at J, with 11 bases in the middle. CDR1 and CDR2 (germline): SGHVS, FNYEAQ. CDR3 nucleotides: TGTGCCAGCAGCTTAGCTGGAGGAATTGCTGGAAACACCATATATTTT. Protein sequence: CASSLAGGIAGNTIYF.

The rearrangement links TRBV2 to TRBJ1-2; tentatively, D is TRBD1 (5 bases). The germline V gene encodes CDR1 SNHLY and CDR2 FYNNEI. The CDR3 runs to 15 residues. Trimming took off 2 bases at V and 5 bases at J, with 15 bases between the two ends. The CDR3 sequence: CASSESQGVVYGYTF. The CDR3 DNA reads as TGTGCCAGCAGTGAAAGCCAGGGTGTGGTGTATGGCTACACCTTC. Supplemented by reference TRBV2 and TRBJ1-2, the full variable domain reads EPEVTQTPSHQVTQMGQEVILRCVPISNHLYFYWYRQILGQKVEFLVSFYNNEISEKSEIFDDQFSVERPDGSNFTLKIRSTKLEDSAMYFCASSESQGVVYGYTFGSGTRLTVV.

The rearrangement joins TRBV9 to TRBJ2-5; no firm D call. The CDR3 is 14 residues long. Looked up from germline, CDR1 is SGDLS and CDR2 is YYNGEE. The V and J ends lost 4 bases and 3 bases respectively, with 13 bases between them. In DNA, the CDR3 is TGTGCCAGCAGCACCCATACATCAGAAGAGACCCAGTACTTC. Translated: CASSTHTSEETQYF.

The chain joins TRBV5-4 to TRBJ2-3, with 11 bases matching TRBD2. Losses at the gene ends were 4 bases for V and 3 bases for J; bases not matched to a gene: 4. This CDR3 contains 15 residues. Germline V gives CDR1 SGHNT, CDR2 YYREEE (reference sequence). CDR3 sequence (DNA): TGTGCCAGCAGCAGACTAGCGGGATTTACAGATACGCAGTATTTT. The encoded protein is CASSRLAGFTDTQYF.

This chain uses TRBV30 with TRBJ1-6; TRBD1 matches at 7 bases. The J segment lost 8 bases and the V segment lost 0 bases, leaving 4 bases of the junction unmatched. CDR1 is GTSNPN, CDR2 SVGIG, per germline (reference sequence). The CDR3 sequence is 14 residues long. For the CDR3, the DNA is TGTGCCTGGAGTGTCGGCCAGGGGGATTCACCCCTCCACTTT. Translated, it gives CAWSVGQGDSPLHF.

The rearrangement uses TRBV5-1 and TRBJ2-7; 8 positions agree with TRBD2. Germline V gene sequence: CDR1 SGHRS, CDR2 YFSETQ. This CDR3 region has 13 residues. V lost 9 bases and J lost 2; bases outside the gene matches: 7. This chain's CDR3 is CATRGDIPYEQYF. CDR3 nucleotides: TGCGCCACGCGGGGGGACATTCCCTACGAGCAGTACTTC.

The V and J genes are TRBV5-1 and TRBJ2-7, with unresolved D. The CDR3 is 16 residues long. Germline V lookup: CDR1 SGHRS, CDR2 YFSETQ. Trimming removed 0 bases from V and 7 bases from J, with 20 bases in between. The CDR3 loop is CASSLGPSLLGREQYF. The CDR3 DNA reads TGCGCCAGCAGCTTGGGACCATCTCTCCTCGGGCGTGAGCAGTACTTC.

V and J are TRBV7-9 and TRBJ2-1; TRBD2 aligns across 7 bases. Per the germline V gene, CDR1 is SEHNR and CDR2 is FQNEAQ (reference sequence). The junction had 15 bases not matched to a gene; V was cut back by 7 bases and J by 0 bases. The CDR3 contains 18 residues. CDR3 nucleotide sequence: TGTGCCAGCACCTCTCCAGTTAGCGGGTCCCTCTCCTACAATGAGCAGTTCTTC. As protein: CASTSPVSGSLSYNEQFF.

The chain uses TRBV7-8 and TRBJ1-5, with D uncertain. The CDR3 covers 13 residues. Germline V gives CDR1 SGHVS, CDR2 FQNEAQ. Between the trimmed V and J ends, which lost 6 bases and 3 bases, there was a span of 9 bases. CDR3 region: CASRGSHNQPQHF. The CDR3 nucleotides read TGTGCCAGCAGAGGGTCTCACAATCAGCCCCAGCATTTT.

This chain uses TRBV5-6 with TRBJ1-2; D is possibly TRBD1 (6 bases). Trimming took off 5 bases at V and 8 bases at J, with 13 bases between the two ends. Germline-derived CDR1 and CDR2 are SGHDT and YYEEEE. The CDR3 contains 12 residues. The CDR3 DNA sequence: TGTGCCAGCAGTGCCGACAGGTGGGGCTACACCTTC. Amino acid sequence: CASSADRWGYTF. The full variable domain, in which reference TRBV5-6 and TRBJ1-2 provide the parts outside the CDR3, is DAGVTQSPTHLIKTRGQQVTLRCSPKSGHDTVSWYQQALGQGPQFIFQYYEEEERQRGNFPDRFSGHQFPNYSSELNVNALLLGDSALYLCASSADRWGYTFGSGTRLTVV.

The chain joins TRBV6-5 to TRBJ2-7; 9 bases are shared with TRBD1. Germline loops: CDR1 MNHEY, CDR2 SVGAGI. Trimming at V came to 0 bases and at J to 6 bases, leaving 3 bases not matched to a gene. The CDR3 is made up of 14 amino acids. This chain's CDR3 is CASSYSGQGPEQYF. The CDR3 bases are TGTGCCAGCAGTTACTCGGGACAGGGTCCCGAGCAGTACTTC.

The CDR3 bases are TGCAGCGGAACACAGGATACCTATGGCTACACCTTC. Protein product: CSGTQDTYGYTF. The gene calls are TRBV29-1 and TRBJ1-2; D is perhaps TRBD1 (5 bases). From germline, CDR1 is SQVTM and CDR2 ANQGSEA. V lost 7 bases and J 4 bases, leaving 13 bases between the germline ends. The length of the CDR3 is 12 residues. Based on the CDR3 plus reference TRBV29-1 and TRBJ1-2, the full variable domain is SAVISQKPSRDICQRGTSLTIQCQVDSQVTMMFWYRQQPGQSLTLIATANQGSEATYESGFVIDKFPISRPNLTFSTLTVSNMSPEDSSIYLCSGTQDTYGYTFGSGTRLTVV.